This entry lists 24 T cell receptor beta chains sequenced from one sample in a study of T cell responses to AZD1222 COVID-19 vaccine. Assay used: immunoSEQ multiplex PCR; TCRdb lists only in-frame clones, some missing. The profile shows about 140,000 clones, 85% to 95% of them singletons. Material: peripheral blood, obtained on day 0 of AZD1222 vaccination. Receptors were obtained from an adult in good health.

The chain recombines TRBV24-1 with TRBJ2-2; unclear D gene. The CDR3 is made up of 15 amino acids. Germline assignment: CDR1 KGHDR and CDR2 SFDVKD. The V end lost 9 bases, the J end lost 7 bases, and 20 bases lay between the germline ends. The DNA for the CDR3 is TGTGCCACCCCCGTCCGCAGGAAGAGTAACGGGGAGCTGTTTTTT. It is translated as CATPVRRKSNGELFF.

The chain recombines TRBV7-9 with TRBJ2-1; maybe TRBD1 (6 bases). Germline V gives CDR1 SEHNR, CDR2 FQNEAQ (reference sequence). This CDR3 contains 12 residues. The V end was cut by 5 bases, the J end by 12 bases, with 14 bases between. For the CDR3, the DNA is TGTGCCAGCAGCCCAGGACAGCAACGGCAGTTCTTC. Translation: CASSPGQQRQFF.

This CDR3 reads CATGWDHQKLFF. The CDR3 DNA is TGTGCCACCGGTTGGGACCACCAAAAACTGTTTTTT. This chain connects TRBV27 to TRBJ1-4, with a tentative D call TRBD1 (5 bases). Germline CDR1 is MNHEY and CDR2 is SMNVEV (reference sequence). V lost 10 bases and J lost 9, with 15 bases in between. CDR3 length: 12 residues.

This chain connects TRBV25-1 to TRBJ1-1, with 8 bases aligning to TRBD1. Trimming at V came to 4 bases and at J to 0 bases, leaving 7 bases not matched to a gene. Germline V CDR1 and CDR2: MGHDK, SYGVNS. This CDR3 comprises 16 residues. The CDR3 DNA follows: TGTGCCAGCAGTGGCGGTCCGGGACAGGTGAACACTGAAGCTTTCTTT. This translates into CASSGGPGQVNTEAFF. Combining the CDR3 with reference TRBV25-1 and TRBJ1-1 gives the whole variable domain EADIYQTPRYLVIGTGKKITLECSQTMGHDKMYWYQQDPGMELHLIHYSYGVNSTEKGDLSSESTVSRIRTEHFPLTLESARPSHTSQYLCASSGGPGQVNTEAFFGQGTRLTVV.

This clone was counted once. Here the CDR3 reads CASSLWGTASNQPQHF. In DNA form, the CDR3 reads TGTGCCAGCAGTTTATGGGGGACGGCTAGCAATCAGCCCCAGCATTTT. The chain recombines TRBV27 with TRBJ1-5, with D possibly being TRBD1 (5 bases). CDR3 length equals 16 residues. The germline V gene encodes CDR1 MNHEY and CDR2 SMNVEV (reference sequence). The V end lost 1 base, the J end lost 0 bases, and 10 bases lay between the germline ends.

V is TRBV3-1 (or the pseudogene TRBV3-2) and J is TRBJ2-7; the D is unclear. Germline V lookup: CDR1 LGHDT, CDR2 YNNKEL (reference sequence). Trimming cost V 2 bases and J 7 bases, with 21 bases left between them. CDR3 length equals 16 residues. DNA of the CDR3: TGTGCCAGCAGCCAACGCGTGGACCAGCCCCAACGGGAGCAGTACTTC. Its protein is CASSQRVDQPQREQYF.

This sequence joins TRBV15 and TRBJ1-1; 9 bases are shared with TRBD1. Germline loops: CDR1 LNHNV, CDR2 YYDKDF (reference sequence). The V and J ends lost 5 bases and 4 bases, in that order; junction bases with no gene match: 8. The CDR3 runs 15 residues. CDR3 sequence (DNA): TGTGCCACCAGCGTTCGGACAGGGGAAGGCACTGAAGCTTTCTTT. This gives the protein CATSVRTGEGTEAFF.

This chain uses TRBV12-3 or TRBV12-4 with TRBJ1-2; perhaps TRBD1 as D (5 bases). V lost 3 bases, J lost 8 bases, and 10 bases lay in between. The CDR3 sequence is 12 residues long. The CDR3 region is CASSFGGEGYTF. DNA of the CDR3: TGTGCCAGCAGTTTCGGAGGGGAAGGCTACACCTTC.

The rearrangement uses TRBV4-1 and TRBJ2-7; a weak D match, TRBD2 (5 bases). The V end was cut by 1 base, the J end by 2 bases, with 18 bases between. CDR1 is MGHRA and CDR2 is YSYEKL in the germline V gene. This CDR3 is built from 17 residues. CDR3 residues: CASSQAIIYGETYEQYF. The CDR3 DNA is TGCGCCAGCAGCCAAGCTATCATCTACGGGGAGACCTACGAGCAGTACTTC.

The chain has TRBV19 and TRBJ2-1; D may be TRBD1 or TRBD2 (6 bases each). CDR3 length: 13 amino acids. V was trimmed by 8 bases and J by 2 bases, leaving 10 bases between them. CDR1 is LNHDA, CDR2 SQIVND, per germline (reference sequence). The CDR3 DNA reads TGTGCCAGTTTAGGGGGGACCTACAATGAGCAGTTCTTC. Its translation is CASLGGTYNEQFF.

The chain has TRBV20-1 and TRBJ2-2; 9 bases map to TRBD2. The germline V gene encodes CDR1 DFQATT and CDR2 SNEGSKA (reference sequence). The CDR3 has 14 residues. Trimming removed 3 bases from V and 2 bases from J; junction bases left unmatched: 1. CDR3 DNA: TGCAGTGCTAGTCTAGCGGGAAACACCGGGGAGCTGTTTTTT. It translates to CSASLAGNTGELFF.

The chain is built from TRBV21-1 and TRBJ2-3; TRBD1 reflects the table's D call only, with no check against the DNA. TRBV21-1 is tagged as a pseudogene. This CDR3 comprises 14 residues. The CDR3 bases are TGTGCCAGCAGCAAAGAAAACAGGGCAGATACGCAGTATTTT. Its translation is CASSKENRADTQYF.

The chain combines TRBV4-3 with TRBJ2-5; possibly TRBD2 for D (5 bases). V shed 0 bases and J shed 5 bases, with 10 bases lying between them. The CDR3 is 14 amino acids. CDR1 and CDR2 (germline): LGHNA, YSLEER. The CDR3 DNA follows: TGCGCCAGCAGCCAAGATCGAGGGCCGGAGACCCAGTACTTC. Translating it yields CASSQDRGPETQYF.

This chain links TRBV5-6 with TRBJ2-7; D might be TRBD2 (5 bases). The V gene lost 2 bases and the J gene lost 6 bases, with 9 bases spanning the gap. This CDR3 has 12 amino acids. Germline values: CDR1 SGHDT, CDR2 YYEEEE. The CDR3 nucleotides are TGTGCCAGCAGCTTTCTCGGAGGCGAGCAGTACTTC. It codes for CASSFLGGEQYF.

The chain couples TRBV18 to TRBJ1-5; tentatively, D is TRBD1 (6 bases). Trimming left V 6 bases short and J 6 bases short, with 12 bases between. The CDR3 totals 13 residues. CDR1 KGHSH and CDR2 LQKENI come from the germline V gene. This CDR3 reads CASSSGVAQPQHF. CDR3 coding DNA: TGTGCCAGCTCCTCAGGGGTCGCTCAGCCCCAGCATTTT.

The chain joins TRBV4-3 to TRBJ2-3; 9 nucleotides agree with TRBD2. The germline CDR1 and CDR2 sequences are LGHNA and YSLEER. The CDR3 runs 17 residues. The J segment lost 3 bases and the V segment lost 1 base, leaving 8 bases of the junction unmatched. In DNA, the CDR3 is TGCGCCAGCAGCCAAGCGTCCCTAGCGGGAAATACAGATACGCAGTATTTT. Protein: CASSQASLAGNTDTQYF.

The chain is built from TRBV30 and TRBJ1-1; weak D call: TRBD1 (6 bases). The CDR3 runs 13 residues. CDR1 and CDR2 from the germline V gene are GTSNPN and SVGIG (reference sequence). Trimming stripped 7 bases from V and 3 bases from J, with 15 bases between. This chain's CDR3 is CASSRTVYTEAFF. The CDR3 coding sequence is TGTGCCTCCTCCAGGACAGTTTACACTGAAGCTTTCTTT.

Written as DNA, the CDR3 is TGTGCCAGCAGCCTGGGGGTGGGTGGACAGGGGTACAATGAGCAGTTCTTC. This encodes CASSLGVGGQGYNEQFF. This chain joins TRBV3-1 (or the pseudogene TRBV3-2) and TRBJ2-1; 9 nucleotides line up with TRBD1. From germline, CDR1 is LGHDT and CDR2 YNNKEL (reference sequence). Trimming at V came to 4 bases and at J to 4 bases, leaving 11 bases not matched to a gene. The CDR3 sequence is 17 residues long.

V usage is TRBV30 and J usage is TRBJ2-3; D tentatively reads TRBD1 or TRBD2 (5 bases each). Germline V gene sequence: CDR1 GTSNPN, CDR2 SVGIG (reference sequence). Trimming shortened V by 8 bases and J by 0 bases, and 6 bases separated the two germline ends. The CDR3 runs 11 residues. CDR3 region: CAGGSTDTQYF. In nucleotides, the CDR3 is TGTGCCGGGGGTAGCACAGATACGCAGTATTTT. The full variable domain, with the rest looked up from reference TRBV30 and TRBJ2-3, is SQTIHQWPATLVQPVGSPLSLECTVEGTSNPNLYWYRQAAGRGLQLLFYSVGIGQISSEVPQNLSASRPQDRQFILSSKKLLLSDSGFYLCAGGSTDTQYFGPGTRLTVL.

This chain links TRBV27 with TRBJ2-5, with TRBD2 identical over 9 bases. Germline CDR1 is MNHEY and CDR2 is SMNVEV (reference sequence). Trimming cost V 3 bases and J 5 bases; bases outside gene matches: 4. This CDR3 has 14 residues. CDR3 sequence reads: CASSLGAGGETQYF. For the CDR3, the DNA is TGTGCCAGCAGTTTGGGGGCGGGGGGGGAGACCCAGTACTTC.

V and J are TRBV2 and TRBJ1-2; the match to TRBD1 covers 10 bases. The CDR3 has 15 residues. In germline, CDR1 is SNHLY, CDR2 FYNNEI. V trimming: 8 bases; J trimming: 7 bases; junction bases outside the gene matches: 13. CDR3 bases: TGTGCCAGCGTCCGGGACACGGGACAGGGGTCTGGCTACACCTTC. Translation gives CASVRDTGQGSGYTF. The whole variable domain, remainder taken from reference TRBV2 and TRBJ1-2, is EPEVTQTPSHQVTQMGQEVILRCVPISNHLYFYWYRQILGQKVEFLVSFYNNEISEKSEIFDDQFSVERPDGSNFTLKIRSTKLEDSAMYFCASVRDTGQGSGYTFGSGTRLTVV.

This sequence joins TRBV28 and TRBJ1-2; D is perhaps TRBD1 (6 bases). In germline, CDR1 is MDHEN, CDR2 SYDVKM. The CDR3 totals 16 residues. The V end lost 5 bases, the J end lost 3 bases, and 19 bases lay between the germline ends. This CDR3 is CASSPSGGALDYGYTF. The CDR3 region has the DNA TGTGCCAGCAGTCCAAGCGGGGGGGCGCTTGACTATGGCTACACCTTC.

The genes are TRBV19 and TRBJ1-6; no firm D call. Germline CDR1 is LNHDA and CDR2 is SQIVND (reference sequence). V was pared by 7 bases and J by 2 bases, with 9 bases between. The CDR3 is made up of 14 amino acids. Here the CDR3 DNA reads TGTGCCAGTAACTACCGGGCCTATAATTCACCCCTCCACTTT. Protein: CASNYRAYNSPLHF.

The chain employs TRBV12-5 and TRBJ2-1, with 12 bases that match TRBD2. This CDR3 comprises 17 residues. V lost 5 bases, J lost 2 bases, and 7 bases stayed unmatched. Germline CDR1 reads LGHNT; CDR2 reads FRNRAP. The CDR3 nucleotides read TGTGCTAGTGGTCCCAGGACTAGCGGGGCAACCTACAATGAGCAGTTCTTC. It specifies CASGPRTSGATYNEQFF.